This paragraph covers one T cell receptor beta chain sequence. Libraries were prepared by immunoSEQ multiplex PCR; TCRdb keeps only in-frame clonotypes and omits some of them. The table shows 60,000 to 90,000 clones, with about 92% occurring only once. This specimen belongs to a study of T cell changes during pregnancy in multiple sclerosis. The CDR3 sequence is 16 residues long. Trimming removed 5 bases from V and 1 base from J; junction bases left unmatched: 9. Germline values: CDR1 SEHNR, CDR2 FQNEAQ (reference sequence). The sequence came from a female donor in good health, enrolled as a control in a pregnancy study. This chain joins TRBV7-9 and TRBJ1-1, with 8 bases identical to TRBD1. Specimen: peripheral blood, collected after pregnancy. CDR3 nucleotides: TGTGCCAGCAGCACATGGACAGGGCCGGGGAACACTGAAGCTTTCTTT. Translated, it gives CASSTWTGPGNTEAFF.